The 10 T cell receptor beta chains below all came from one sample that was sequenced in a study of blood T cell repertoires in COVID-19. Sequencing used immunoSEQ multiplex PCR; TCRdb keeps in-frame clones, though not all of them. The sample contains fewer than 60,000 clones, approximately 93% of which appear only once. What was sequenced was peripheral blood. The receptors derive from a man aged 55-75 years with COVID-19, enrolled during active disease.

The chain has TRBV2 and TRBJ1-6, with 7 bases identical to TRBD1. Unmatched junction bases numbered 0, after V lost 2 bases and J lost 5 bases. From germline, CDR1 is SNHLY and CDR2 FYNNEI. This CDR3 region has 14 residues. The CDR3 sequence: CASSEQGDNSPLHF. The CDR3 DNA sequence: TGTGCCAGCAGTGAACAGGGGGATAATTCACCCCTCCACTTT.

V gene TRBV11-2 combines with J gene TRBJ2-3; 8 bases fit TRBD2. This CDR3 has 16 residues. Germline V CDR1 and CDR2: SGHAT, FQNNGV. V was clipped by 6 bases and J by 0 bases; unmatched bases: 8. In DNA form, the CDR3 reads TGTGCCAGCAGTTATTCCGGGACTAGTAGCACAGATACGCAGTATTTT. It is translated as CASSYSGTSSTDTQYF.

V and J are TRBV9 and TRBJ1-2; D may be TRBD1 (5 bases). CDR3 length: 17 residues. V dropped 2 bases and J dropped 5 bases, with 22 bases sitting between them. Germline values: CDR1 SGDLS, CDR2 YYNGEE. This CDR3 is CASSVDDSLLSIYGYTF. CDR3 coding DNA: TGTGCCAGCAGCGTTGACGACAGCCTTTTATCCATTTATGGCTACACCTTC.

This clone has just one count. This chain uses TRBV19 with TRBJ2-3; 11 bases align to TRBD2. Trimming removed 3 bases from V and 3 bases from J; junction bases left unmatched: 2. The CDR3 runs 15 residues. Germline assignment: CDR1 LNHDA and CDR2 SQIVND (reference sequence). CDR3 loop: CASSMSSGRTDTQYF. CDR3 sequence (DNA): TGTGCCAGTAGTATGTCTAGCGGGAGGACAGATACGCAGTATTTT.

The chain joins TRBV30 to TRBJ1-1; TRBD1 agrees at 7 bases. V lost 3 bases to trimming and J lost 2 bases; unmatched junction nucleotides: 9. The CDR3 length is 15 residues. CDR1 GTSNPN and CDR2 SVGIG come from the germline V gene (reference sequence). CDR3 loop: CAWSRYQGENTEAFF. The DNA of the CDR3 is TGTGCCTGGAGCCGGTACCAGGGGGAAAACACTGAAGCTTTCTTT.

This chain links TRBV12-5 with TRBJ2-1; D not certain. V was clipped by 1 base and J by 2 bases, with 6 bases between them. The germline V gene encodes CDR1 LGHNT and CDR2 FRNRAP. This CDR3 is 14 amino acids long. CDR3 coding DNA: TGTGCTAGTGGTTTGGATCCTACCTACAATGAGCAGTTCTTC. This gives the protein CASGLDPTYNEQFF.

CDR3 in DNA: TGCGCCAGCAGTCCGGGGGACAGGGGGACTGGAAACACCATATATTTT. Translating gives CASSPGDRGTGNTIYF. V gene TRBV5-1 combines with J gene TRBJ1-3, with 11 positions matching TRBD1. CDR3 size: 16 residues. Germline V gives CDR1 SGHRS, CDR2 YFSETQ. Losses at the gene ends were 5 bases for V and 2 bases for J; bases not matched to a gene: 6.

The genes are TRBV6-5 and TRBJ1-5, with 8 bases lining up with TRBD1. Germline V gene sequence: CDR1 MNHEY, CDR2 SVGAGI. The CDR3 spans 14 residues. The trim removed 6 bases at V and 2 bases at J, leaving 3 bases unmatched. As DNA, the CDR3 is TGTGCCAGCAGGTCACAGGGGGGCAATCAGCCCCAGCATTTT. Translated: CASRSQGGNQPQHF.

The rearrangement uses TRBV27 and TRBJ1-2, with 9 positions matching TRBD1. Germline-derived CDR1 and CDR2 are MNHEY and SMNVEV (reference sequence). This CDR3 has 14 amino acids. V shed 6 bases and J 6 bases; nucleotides not matched to a gene: 8. The CDR3 region is CASRGTGSPDGYTF. CDR3 nucleotides: TGTGCCAGCAGGGGGACAGGGTCTCCTGATGGCTACACCTTC.

The chain has TRBV9 and TRBJ2-2; D unresolved. The CDR3 runs 15 residues. Germline V CDR1 and CDR2: SGDLS, YYNGEE. Trimming removed 4 bases at V and 4 bases at J, with 14 bases between. DNA for the CDR3: TGTGCCAGCAGCTCCCGCCAGTCTGGCACCGGGGAGCTGTTTTTT. This gives the protein CASSSRQSGTGELFF.